What follows are 13 T cell receptor beta chains derived from one specimen sequenced in a study of CD8+ T cells in alopecia areata. Treatment noted: oral pan-JAK inhibitor, 5-10 mg twice daily. Once RNA had been extracted, it was reverse transcribed into cDNA to act as the sequencing template. The table came from immunoSEQ multiplex PCR; TCRdb's copy has only in-frame clones and leaves some out. Altogether approximately 210,000 clones are present, about three fifths being singletons, with the ten largest covering more than 3.5%. The material sequenced was CD4+ T cells sorted from blood, taken at week 4, from a patient treated with tofacitinib. All receptors derive from a human donor with alopecia areata.

V and J are TRBV5-4 and TRBJ2-3; TRBD2 matches 7 bases. V lost 4 bases to trimming and J lost 5 bases; unmatched junction nucleotides: 10. Germline-derived CDR1 and CDR2 are SGHNT and YYREEE (reference sequence). CDR3 size: 15 residues. The CDR3 here is CASSLQGSGGDTQYF. The CDR3 bases are TGTGCCAGCAGCCTCCAAGGTTCGGGGGGAGATACGCAGTATTTT.

In nucleotides, the CDR3 is TGCAGCGTTGAAGTGGCTATCGCAGGAAAACTGTTTTTT. Translation gives CSVEVAIAGKLFF. This sequence joins TRBV29-1 and TRBJ1-4, with D unclear. Germline values: CDR1 SQVTM, CDR2 ANQGSEA. V lost 1 base, J lost 10 bases, and 13 bases lay in between. This CDR3 is 13 amino acids long.

This clone was picked up one time. The V call is TRBV19, the J call TRBJ2-5; D assignment may be TRBD1 or TRBD2 (6 bases each). This CDR3 comprises 15 residues. V was cut by 3 bases and J by 5 bases, with 16 bases left in between. From germline, CDR1 is LNHDA and CDR2 SQIVND (reference sequence). The CDR3 protein is CASSISRGPGETQYF. CDR3 DNA sequence: TGTGCCAGTAGTATCAGCCGGGGGCCGGGGGAGACCCAGTACTTC.

The chain links TRBV5-1 to TRBJ1-5; TRBD1 is a possible D gene (5 bases). The CDR3 totals 14 residues. The V end lost 4 bases, the J end lost 5 bases, and 13 bases lay between the germline ends. The germline gives CDR1 SGHRS, CDR2 YFSETQ. The DNA of the CDR3 is TGCGCCAGCAGCCCCGGGACCGCTGATCAGCCCCAGCATTTT. Its protein is CASSPGTADQPQHF.

The V and J genes are TRBV5-1 and TRBJ2-7, with TRBD2 matching 11 bases. Per the germline V gene, CDR1 is SGHRS and CDR2 is YFSETQ. Losses at the gene ends were 4 bases for V and 6 bases for J; bases not matched to a gene: 15. CDR3 length equals 17 residues. The CDR3 reads CASSRTISGGAALEQYF. For the CDR3, the DNA is TGCGCCAGCAGCCGGACAATTAGCGGGGGGGCAGCCCTCGAGCAGTACTTC.

The V gene is TRBV7-2, the J gene TRBJ2-5; D might be TRBD2 (5 bases). V was clipped by 0 bases and J by 0 bases, with 8 bases between them. The CDR3 is made up of 15 amino acids. The germline V gene has CDR1 SGHTA and CDR2 FQGNSA. The CDR3 spells CASSLAQTNQETQYF. Written as DNA, the CDR3 is TGTGCCAGCAGCTTAGCGCAGACTAACCAAGAGACCCAGTACTTC.

In this sample, this clone turned up once. The chain links TRBV11-2 to TRBJ1-5; D is unclear. In germline, CDR1 is SGHAT, CDR2 FQNNGV. Trimming stripped 5 bases from V and 7 bases from J, with 15 bases between. The CDR3 is 14 amino acids. The CDR3 protein is CASSQNVGSQPQHF. The CDR3 DNA follows: TGTGCCAGCAGCCAGAACGTGGGTAGCCAGCCCCAGCATTTT.

This clone was picked up a small number of times. The chain couples TRBV29-1 to TRBJ2-1; TRBD1 or TRBD2 may be the D gene (5 bases each). V was trimmed by 0 bases and J by 13 bases, leaving 16 bases between them. There are 13 residues in the CDR3. Looked up from germline, CDR1 is SQVTM and CDR2 is ANQGSEA. CDR3 bases: TGCAGCGTTGAAGATCAAGAGGGGAGAACTCAGTTCTTC. It specifies CSVEDQEGRTQFF.

In its sample, this clone was seen a few times. One end of the junction varies from germline; a read error may be responsible. The chain combines TRBV7-9 with TRBJ1-1; D uncertain. In germline, CDR1 is SEHNR, CDR2 FQNEAQ (reference sequence). The CDR3 sequence is 16 residues long. CDR3 coding DNA: TGTGCCAGCAGCTTATCGACAAATTTAAGAGAAGGCCGAACAAAGTTT. Its translation: CASSLSTNLREGRTKF.

The rearrangement links TRBV30 to TRBJ1-5; perhaps TRBD1 as D (5 bases). V dropped 0 bases and J dropped 7 bases, with 10 bases sitting between them. This CDR3 region has 13 residues. Looked up from germline, CDR1 is GTSNPN and CDR2 is SVGIG (reference sequence). The CDR3 protein is CAWSVRGVQPQHF. CDR3 DNA sequence: TGTGCCTGGAGTGTAAGAGGGGTGCAGCCCCAGCATTTT.

The chain uses TRBV4-3 and TRBJ2-1; the D gene is possibly TRBD2 (5 bases). Trimming removed 1 base at V and 0 bases at J, with 10 bases between. The CDR3 has 16 amino acids. The germline gives CDR1 LGHNA, CDR2 YSLEER. The CDR3 sequence is CASSQGRGYSYNEQFF. The DNA of the CDR3 is TGCGCCAGCAGCCAAGGTCGGGGATACTCCTACAATGAGCAGTTCTTC.

This clone was seen only a few times. The chain links TRBV20-1 to TRBJ2-5, with D hard to call. The CDR3 is made up of 10 amino acids. Germline loops: CDR1 DFQATT, CDR2 SNEGSKA (reference sequence). Trimming removed 6 bases at V and 4 bases at J, with 6 bases between. CDR3 residues: CSAVVETQYF. The CDR3 nucleotides are TGCAGTGCAGTTGTAGAGACCCAGTACTTC.

This chain joins TRBV7-2 and TRBJ2-3, with D uncertain. Per the germline V gene, CDR1 is SGHTA and CDR2 is FQGNSA. V was shortened by 1 base and J by 10 bases, with 6 bases between the two germline ends. There are 11 residues in the CDR3. The CDR3 sequence is CASSLENSQYF. The CDR3 DNA follows: TGTGCCAGCAGCTTAGAGAATTCGCAGTATTTT.